One sample yielded the 14 T cell receptor beta chains listed below, sequenced in a study of sequential checkpoint blockade in melanoma. Sequencing used immunoSEQ multiplex PCR; TCRdb keeps in-frame clones, though not all of them. The sample records around 15,000 clones, about 92% being singletons. The treatment denotes: randomized to nivolumab then ipilimumab (arm A) or the reverse (arm B). Sequences were derived from CD8+ T cells sorted from blood (inferred from file names), sampled from a patient given nivolumab and ipilimumab in sequence. The receptors originated from a human donor with melanoma.

The chain couples TRBV7-9 to TRBJ1-2, with TRBD1 identical over 7 bases. The CDR3 covers 14 residues. With V trimmed by 6 bases and J by 5 bases, 9 bases remained unmatched. Germline CDR1 is SEHNR and CDR2 is FQNEAQ (reference sequence). This chain's CDR3 is CASSWDSLWYGYTF. As DNA, the CDR3 is TGTGCCAGCAGTTGGGACAGCCTCTGGTATGGCTACACCTTC.

The chain uses TRBV7-2 and TRBJ2-7; D may be TRBD1 (6 bases). Trimming cost V 3 bases and J 1 base, with 7 bases left between them. CDR1 is SGHTA, CDR2 FQGNSA, per germline. The CDR3 is 13 amino acids. The CDR3 loop is CASSLDSSYEQYV. The CDR3 nucleotides read TGTGCCAGCAGCTTGGACAGTTCCTACGAGCAGTACGTC.

The CDR3 DNA reads as TGTGCCAGCAGCGTTCGGGACAGGGGTTTAACAACTAATGAAAAACTGTTTTTT. Its protein is CASSVRDRGLTTNEKLFF. The rearrangement joins TRBV9 to TRBJ1-4, with 10 bases matching TRBD1. The CDR3 is made up of 18 amino acids. V shed 2 bases, J shed 0 bases, and the junction held 7 bases outside the gene matches. Germline-derived CDR1 and CDR2 are SGDLS and YYNGEE.

This clone was seen a single time. V and J are TRBV19 and TRBJ1-2, with a weak D call TRBD1 (5 bases). Per germline, CDR1 LNHDA and CDR2 SQIVND (reference sequence). Trimming took 3 bases from V and 8 from J, leaving 13 bases between them. This CDR3 spans 13 amino acids. As DNA, the CDR3 is TGTGCCAGTAGTATTGGGGCCCTCGGGGGCTACACCTTC. Protein product: CASSIGALGGYTF.

The chain combines TRBV27 with TRBJ1-5; D gene ambiguous. CDR1 is MNHEY, CDR2 SMNVEV, per germline (reference sequence). V was clipped by 3 bases and J by 7 bases, with 16 bases between them. CDR3 length equals 15 residues. The CDR3 spells CASSLKAGILQPQHF. In DNA, the CDR3 is TGTGCCAGCAGTTTGAAGGCAGGAATCTTGCAGCCCCAGCATTTT.

This clone occurred once. V usage is TRBV19 and J usage is TRBJ1-4; 11 positions agree with TRBD1. The CDR3 has 13 amino acids. Germline loops: CDR1 LNHDA, CDR2 SQIVND (reference sequence). The V gene end was trimmed by 5 bases and the J gene end by 11 bases; junction bases not matched to a gene: 4. The CDR3 region is CASSGTGGVKLFF. CDR3 coding DNA: TGTGCCAGTAGTGGGACAGGGGGTGTCAAACTGTTTTTT.

This chain uses TRBV28 with TRBJ1-5, with TRBD1 matching 9 bases. The trim removed 4 bases at V and 0 bases at J, leaving 13 bases unmatched. The CDR3 totals 19 residues. Germline CDR1 is MDHEN and CDR2 is SYDVKM. The CDR3 DNA reads TGTGCCAGCAGTTCGGACAGGGGAGTCATTTCTTATAGCAATCAGCCCCAGCATTTT. It codes for CASSSDRGVISYSNQPQHF.

This clone was recorded only once. The junction shows a germline mismatch at one end, possibly a read error. The genes are TRBV19 and TRBJ1-3; 7 bases are a match to TRBD1. The germline CDR1 and CDR2 sequences are LNHDA and SQIVND (reference sequence). The CDR3 length is 12 residues. CDR3 protein: CASSWTGNTVYF. DNA for the CDR3: TGTGCCAGTAGCTGGACAGGAAACACCGTATATTTT.

The chain is built from TRBV15 and TRBJ1-4; D might be TRBD1 (6 bases). The V gene's germline CDR1 is LNHNV and CDR2 YYDKDF (reference sequence). V lost 8 bases and J lost 7, with 14 bases in between. The CDR3 has 13 amino acids. The CDR3 reads CATQGKDPEKLFF. CDR3 nucleotide sequence: TGTGCCACCCAGGGGAAAGACCCTGAAAAACTGTTTTTT.

This clone has a single count. This chain uses TRBV7-2 with TRBJ1-5, with D maybe TRBD1 (5 bases). Germline loops: CDR1 SGHTA, CDR2 FQGNSA. V shed 5 bases and J shed 3 bases, with 14 bases lying between them. This CDR3 spans 15 amino acids. CDR3 DNA: TGTGCCAGCAGCCCATTGGCAGGGCCCAATCAGCCCCAGCATTTT. Amino acid sequence: CASSPLAGPNQPQHF.

This chain joins TRBV29-1 and TRBJ1-1; possibly TRBD1 for D (5 bases). The V end was cut by 2 bases, the J end by 3 bases, with 19 bases between. The CDR3 totals 16 residues. Germline V gives CDR1 SQVTM, CDR2 ANQGSEA. The DNA of the CDR3 is TGCAGCGTTGAAACTATGGAAGGGACTTTAGACACTGAAGCTTTCTTT. It specifies CSVETMEGTLDTEAFF.

The CDR3 DNA is TGTGCCAGCAGCTTGGGCAGTAACTACGAGCAGTACGTC. Translation gives CASSLGSNYEQYV. The chain joins TRBV5-4 to TRBJ2-7; D not certain. CDR3 length: 13 amino acids. Trimming pared 0 bases from V and 3 bases from J, leaving 7 bases between. Germline loops: CDR1 SGHNT, CDR2 YYREEE (reference sequence).

The chain employs TRBV28 and TRBJ2-7, with 12 bases matching TRBD2. Trimming removed 3 bases from V and 5 bases from J; junction bases left unmatched: 5. This CDR3 comprises 15 residues. Germline assignment: CDR1 MDHEN and CDR2 SYDVKM. CDR3 region: CASSFRGLAGNEQYF. The CDR3 DNA sequence: TGTGCCAGCAGTTTTCGTGGACTAGCGGGAAACGAGCAGTACTTC.

The chain carries TRBV29-1 and TRBJ2-7; D may be TRBD2 (6 bases). Germline V gives CDR1 SQVTM, CDR2 ANQGSEA. Trimming took off 7 bases at V and 6 bases at J, with 13 bases between the two ends. The CDR3 covers 11 residues. The CDR3: CSALKAGEQYF. The CDR3 DNA sequence: TGCAGCGCGCTGAAAGCGGGCGAGCAGTACTTC.